This TCR beta chain was sequenced in a study of breast tumors, draining lymph nodes, adjacent tissues listed by TCRdb under 2016. The study in broad terms: The study compared TCR beta repertoires across tumor, adjacent nontumor tissue and axillary lymph nodes from breast cancer patients. In human breast cancer, the study set out to assess how tumor, surrounding tissue and draining lymph node repertoires relate to one another and whether T cells might be exchanged between them.

Lymph node samples were obtained from the axillary draining lymph nodes of breast cancer patients. Points the paper makes about the study in general: The similarity between tumor and nontumor tissue repertoires was significantly greater in luminal-like breast cancer than in basal-like breast cancer. The conclusion that tumor T cells originate in lymph nodes was presented as consistent with a hypothesis rather than as directly demonstrated. The data were judged consistent with most tumor T cells deriving from the lymph node and then expanding within tumor tissue. T-cell repertoire diversity in tumors was found to be lower than in lymph nodes but higher than in nontumor tissue, and preferential V and J gene usage was observed.

The V end gives up 1 base and the J end 4 bases, leaving 7 bases in the junction not matched to a gene. The CDR3 sequence holds 17 residues, the cysteine and phenylalanine included. CDR3 DNA only is kept here, 51 bases in frame from base 1. Sequences MGHRA (CDR1) and YSYEKL (CDR2) are obtained from the germline V gene. Ten or more counts support this clonotype. Its antigen remains undetermined. Qualities for individual bases were not recorded, and no much larger clone is one base off. Reads for this sample came from an Illumina HiSeq 2000. Multiplex PCR amplification was used to build the TCR beta chain libraries. The amplified TCR beta chain products were analyzed by high-throughput sequencing. The raw public data were reprocessed by TCRdb itself: fastp quality trimming at Q25, MiXCR clonotype calling, in-frame beta chains only. CDR3 protein sequences are deduplicated, and each keeps its most common genes and DNA. The table for this sample lists fewer than 150,000 distinct CDR3 sequences; 21% of them were counted only once. The top ten clonotypes cover roughly 2.2% of the sample.

The sequence links TRBV4-1 to TRBJ2-7; TRBD2 agrees with 13 junctional bases. The clonotype was recovered from a female donor with breast cancer. Some clones in this sample may be carry-over from other donors' samples. The sample was axillary lymph node tissue. The sequenced DNA: TGCGCCAGCAGCCAAGCTTTCCTGACTAGCGGGAGGTACGAGCAGTACTTC. This encodes CASSQAFLTSGRYEQYF.